This T cell receptor (beta chain) is drawn from a study of T cell responses to AZD1222 COVID-19 vaccine. Study-level information: Doses given second, at about 4 or about 12 weeks, were pooled. Regarding the study as a whole: The repertoires were collected only after the peak T cell response.

Clones were sequenced by immunoSEQ multiplex PCR, and TCRdb holds only the in-frame ones, with some missing. The data hold about 120,000 clones, with 88% observed a single time. This clone was observed once. Its antigen is unidentified. This CDR3 spans 15 amino acids. Trimming removed 3 bases from V and 4 bases from J; junction bases left unmatched: 1. The germline CDR1 and CDR2 sequences are KGHSH and LQKENI. The TCR originated in an adult in good health. This chain uses TRBV18 with TRBJ1-6; 9 nucleotides match TRBD1. Material: peripheral blood, obtained on day 0 of AZD1222 vaccination. CDR3 DNA: TGTGCCAGCTCACCGGGGACAGGGTATAATTCACCCCTCCACTTT. This gives the protein CASSPGTGYNSPLHF.